This T cell receptor (beta chain) comes out of a study of T cell repertoires in cytomegalovirus infection. The overall study: CMV epitopes, recently identified HLA-C-restricted and well-studied HLA-B-restricted, were used. Public TCR beta signature analysis indicated the presence of both CMV infection and matching HLA type. Study-level points and caveats: Within the response measured ex vivo, HLA-C-restricted CMV-specific TCR beta clonotypes were dominant.

The CDR3 extends over 13 amino acids. CDR1 and CDR2 (germline): MDHEN, SYDVKM. Deletions cut 2 bases from V and 3 bases from J, with 8 bases between. This clonotype was picked up a small number of times. Antigen unknown. TCRdb re-derived calls from the reads in MiXCR, one entry per CDR3 protein. Among about 340,000 distinct CDR3 sequences listed, about 27% were seen once. The sequencing here drew on cultured PBMCs, taken from culture after CMV antigen stimulation. This TCR derives from a human donor in good health (CMV status not recorded). Some clones in this sample may be carry-over from other donors' samples. This chain links TRBV28 with TRBJ2-7, with D possibly being TRBD1 (5 bases). The CDR3: CASSLGANYEQYF. CDR3 DNA sequence: TGTGCCAGCAGTTTAGGGGCGAACTACGAGCAGTACTTC.